Listed here are 6 T cell receptor beta chains from one sample, sequenced in a study of cytomegalovirus exposure and HLA in healthy donors. 13 Jbeta primers and 60 Vbeta primers were used for the PCR. The table came from immunoSEQ multiplex PCR; TCRdb's copy has only in-frame clones and leaves some out. Among about 140,000 clones, approximately 83% were seen once, and the ten largest hold roughly 4%. Sequences were obtained from PBMCs. The origin of the receptors is a man between 40 and 49 years old in good health and CMV-seropositive.

J is TRBJ2-2 and V is TRBV7-9; possibly TRBD1 for D (5 bases). Germline V gives CDR1 SEHNR, CDR2 FQNEAQ (reference sequence). This CDR3 spans 16 amino acids. Trimming pared 4 bases from V and 0 bases from J, leaving 12 bases between. The CDR3 DNA reads as TGTGCCAGCAGCTCCCGCCAGGGTACGAACACCGGGGAGCTGTTTTTT. Its translation: CASSSRQGTNTGELFF.

The chain is built from TRBV5-1 and TRBJ2-5, with TRBD2 as a possible D gene (6 bases). The J call may be faulty, since TRBJ2-7 better matches the DNA end. Germline V gene data show CDR1 as SGHRS and CDR2 as YFSETQ. The CDR3 has 13 residues. CDR3 sequence: CASSRDFDYEQYF. The CDR3 coding sequence is TGCGCCAGCAGTAGGGACTTTGACTACGAGCAGTACTTC.

V is TRBV7-9 and J is TRBJ2-7, with D possibly being TRBD2 (6 bases). Trimming pared 5 bases from V and 7 bases from J, leaving 12 bases between. The germline V gene has CDR1 SEHNR and CDR2 FQNEAQ (reference sequence). This CDR3 comprises 12 residues. The CDR3 bases are TGTGCCAGCAGCGGACTATTAGATGAGCAGTACTTC. Translation gives CASSGLLDEQYF.

This CDR3 reads CASSLGGQNQPQHF. The CDR3 DNA reads as TGTGCCAGCAGCTTAGGGGGACAGAATCAGCCCCAGCATTTT. V and J are TRBV7-9 and TRBJ1-5; 7 positions match TRBD1. Germline V gene lookup returns CDR1 SEHNR and CDR2 FQNEAQ (reference sequence). This CDR3 is 14 amino acids long. The junction had 1 base not matched to a gene; V was cut back by 1 base and J by 4 bases.

In DNA, the CDR3 is TGTGCCAGCATTGGGACAGGGAAGTATAGCTATGGCTACACCTTC. This gives the protein CASIGTGKYSYGYTF. The J gene is TRBJ1-2, the V gene TRBV6-5; 9 bases are shared with TRBD1. Trimming removed 7 bases from V and 4 bases from J; junction bases left unmatched: 10. Germline V gene lookup returns CDR1 MNHEY and CDR2 SVGAGI. The CDR3 length is 15 residues.

The J gene is TRBJ1-1, the V gene TRBV5-1; no clear D gene. CDR1 is SGHRS and CDR2 is YFSETQ in the germline V gene. The V gene lost 6 bases and the J gene lost 1 base, with 16 bases spanning the gap. The CDR3 contains 15 residues. The CDR3 bases are TGCGCCAGCACCCCTGGTTGGGCGCAGAACACTGAAGCTTTCTTT. Its protein is CASTPGWAQNTEAFF.